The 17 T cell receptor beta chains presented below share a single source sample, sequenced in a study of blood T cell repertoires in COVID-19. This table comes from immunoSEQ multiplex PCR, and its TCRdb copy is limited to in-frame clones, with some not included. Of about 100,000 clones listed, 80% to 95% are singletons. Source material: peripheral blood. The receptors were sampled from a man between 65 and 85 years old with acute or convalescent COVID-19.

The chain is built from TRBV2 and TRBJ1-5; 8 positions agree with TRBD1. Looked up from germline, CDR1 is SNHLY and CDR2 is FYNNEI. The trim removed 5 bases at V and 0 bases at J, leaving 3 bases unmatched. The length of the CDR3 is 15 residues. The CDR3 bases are TGTGCCAGCAGTCGACAGGGGTTTAGCAATCAGCCCCAGCATTTT. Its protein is CASSRQGFSNQPQHF.

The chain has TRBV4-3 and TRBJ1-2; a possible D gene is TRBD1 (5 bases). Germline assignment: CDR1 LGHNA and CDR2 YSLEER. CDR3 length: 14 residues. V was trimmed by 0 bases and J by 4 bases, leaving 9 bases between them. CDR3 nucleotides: TGCGCCAGCAGCCAAGAGACAGTCCGCTATGGCTACACCTTC. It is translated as CASSQETVRYGYTF.

CDR3 protein: CATSDRASGRGSSTDTQYF. The CDR3 DNA follows: TGTGCCACCAGTGATAGGGCTAGCGGGAGAGGGTCTAGCACAGATACGCAGTATTTT. The chain is built from TRBV24-1 and TRBJ2-3; 10 bases are a match to TRBD2. Unmatched junction bases numbered 11, after V lost 3 bases and J lost 0 bases. The CDR3 has 19 residues. Germline loops: CDR1 KGHDR, CDR2 SFDVKD.

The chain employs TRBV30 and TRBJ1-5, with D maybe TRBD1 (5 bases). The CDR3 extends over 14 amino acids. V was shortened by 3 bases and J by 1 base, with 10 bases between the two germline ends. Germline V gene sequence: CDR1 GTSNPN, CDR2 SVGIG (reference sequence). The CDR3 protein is CAWRGGGSNQPQHF. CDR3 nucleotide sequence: TGTGCCTGGAGAGGTGGGGGGAGCAATCAGCCCCAGCATTTT.

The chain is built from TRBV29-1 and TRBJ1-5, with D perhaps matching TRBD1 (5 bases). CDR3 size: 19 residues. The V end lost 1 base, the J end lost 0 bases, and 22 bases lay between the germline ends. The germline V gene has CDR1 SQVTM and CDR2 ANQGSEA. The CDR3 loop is CSVEAGSQIGTYSNQPQHF. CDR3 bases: TGCAGCGTTGAAGCAGGGTCCCAGATTGGAACCTATAGCAATCAGCCCCAGCATTTT.

CDR3 nucleotides: TGCGCCAGCAGCCAGACAGGGGAGAATTCACCCCTCCACTTT. Translating gives CASSQTGENSPLHF. This chain connects TRBV4-1 to TRBJ1-6; TRBD1 matches at 8 bases. Trimming took 3 bases from V and 7 from J; bases not matched to a gene: 2. The germline gives CDR1 MGHRA, CDR2 YSYEKL. The CDR3 sequence is 14 residues long.

In nucleotides, the CDR3 is TGTGCCAGCAGGGGACAGGGTTCTGGCTACACCTTC. Translating gives CASRGQGSGYTF. The chain recombines TRBV2 with TRBJ1-2, with 9 bases fitting TRBD1. CDR1 and CDR2 from the germline V gene are SNHLY and FYNNEI. V lost 6 bases and J lost 7; bases outside the gene matches: 3. CDR3 length: 12 amino acids.

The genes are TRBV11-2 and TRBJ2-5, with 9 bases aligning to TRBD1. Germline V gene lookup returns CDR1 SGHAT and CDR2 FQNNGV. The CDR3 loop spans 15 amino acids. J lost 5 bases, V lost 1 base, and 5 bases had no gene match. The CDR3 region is CASSLVQGAFETQYF. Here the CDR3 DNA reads TGTGCCAGCAGCTTAGTACAGGGGGCTTTTGAGACCCAGTACTTC.

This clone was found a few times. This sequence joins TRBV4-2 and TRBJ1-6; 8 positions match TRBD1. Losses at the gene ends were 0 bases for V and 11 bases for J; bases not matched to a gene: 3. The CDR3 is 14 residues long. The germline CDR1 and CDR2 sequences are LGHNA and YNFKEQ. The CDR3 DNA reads TGTGCCAGCAGCCAAGAGGACAGGGCCACACCCCTCCACTTT. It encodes CASSQEDRATPLHF.

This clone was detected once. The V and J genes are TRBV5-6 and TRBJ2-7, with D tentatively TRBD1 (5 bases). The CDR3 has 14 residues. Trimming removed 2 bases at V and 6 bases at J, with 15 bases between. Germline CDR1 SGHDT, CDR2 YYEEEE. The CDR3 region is CASSLGVGGSEQYF. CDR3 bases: TGTGCCAGCAGCTTAGGGGTAGGTGGGTCCGAGCAGTACTTC.

The CDR3 DNA sequence: TGTGCCAGCAGTTACTCAAGGGGAGGGTACAATGAGCAGTTCTTC. Encoded protein: CASSYSRGGYNEQFF. J is TRBJ2-1 and V is TRBV6-2 or TRBV6-3; 7 bases map to TRBD2. The ends lost 0 bases at V and 4 bases at J; junction bases unmatched: 3. The CDR3 runs 15 residues. CDR1 is MNHEY, CDR2 SVGEGT, per germline.

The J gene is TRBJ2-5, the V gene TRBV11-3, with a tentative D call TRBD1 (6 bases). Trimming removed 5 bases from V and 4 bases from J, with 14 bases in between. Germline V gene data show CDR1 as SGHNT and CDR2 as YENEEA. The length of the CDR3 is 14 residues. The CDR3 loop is CASSPHGTSETQYF. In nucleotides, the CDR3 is TGTGCCAGCAGCCCCCATGGGACATCAGAGACCCAGTACTTC.

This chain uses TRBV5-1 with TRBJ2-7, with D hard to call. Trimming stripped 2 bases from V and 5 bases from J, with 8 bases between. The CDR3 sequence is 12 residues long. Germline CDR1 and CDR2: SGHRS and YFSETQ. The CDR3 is CASSLAGNEQYF. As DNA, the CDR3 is TGCGCCAGCAGCTTAGCAGGAAACGAGCAGTACTTC. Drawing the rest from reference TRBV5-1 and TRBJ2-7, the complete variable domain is KAGVTQTPRYLIKTRGQQVTLSCSPISGHRSVSWYQQTPGQGLQFLFEYFSETQRNKGNFPGRFSGRQFSNSRSEMNVSTLELGDSALYLCASSLAGNEQYFGPGTRLTVT.

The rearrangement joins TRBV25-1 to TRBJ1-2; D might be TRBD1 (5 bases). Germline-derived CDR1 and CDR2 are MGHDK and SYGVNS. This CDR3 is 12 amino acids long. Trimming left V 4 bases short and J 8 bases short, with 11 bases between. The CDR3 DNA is TGTGCCAGCAGTGCCAGGGCGGAGGGCTACACCTTC. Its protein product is CASSARAEGYTF.

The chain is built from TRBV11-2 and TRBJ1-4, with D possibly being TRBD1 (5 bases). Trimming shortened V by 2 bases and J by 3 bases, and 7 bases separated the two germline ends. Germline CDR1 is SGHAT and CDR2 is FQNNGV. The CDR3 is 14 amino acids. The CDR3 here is CASSLRTPNEKLFF. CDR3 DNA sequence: TGTGCCAGCAGCTTAAGGACACCTAATGAAAAACTGTTTTTT.

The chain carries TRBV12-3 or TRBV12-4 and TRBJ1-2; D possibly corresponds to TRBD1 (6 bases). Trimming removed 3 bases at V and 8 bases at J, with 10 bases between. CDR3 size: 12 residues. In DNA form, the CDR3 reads TGTGCCAGCAGTTTTGGGGGGGCCGGCTACACCTTC. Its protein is CASSFGGAGYTF.

The CDR3 reads CASRSASDTQYF. For the CDR3, the DNA is TGTGCCAGCAGGTCAGCGTCAGATACGCAGTATTTT. This chain joins TRBV3-1 (or the pseudogene TRBV3-2) and TRBJ2-3; the D is unclear. Germline CDR1 LGHDT, CDR2 YNNKEL (reference sequence). The CDR3 extends over 12 amino acids. The V gene lost 6 bases and the J gene lost 4 bases, with 8 bases spanning the gap.